This TCR beta chain was sequenced in a study of cytomegalovirus exposure and HLA in healthy donors. Study outcomes and limitations: CMV antigen specificity was confirmed in vitro for a few CMV-associated chains. An ancestry cluster, one associated with Asian ancestry, reportedly showed fewer N-insertions than the 666-donor mean in a later analysis. TRBV6-2, TRBV6-3 and some other V segments were excluded as indistinguishable.

Both 60 Vbeta primers and 13 Jbeta primers went into the PCR. TCRdb's copy holds only in-frame clones and misses some; the assay was immunoSEQ multiplex PCR. The profile shows around 91,000 clones, roughly 78% of them singletons. With respect to this clone: Its specificity is unknown.

The germline V gene encodes CDR1 SGHVS and CDR2 FQNEAQ. CDR3 length: 17 amino acids. V dropped 5 bases and J dropped 8; count of bases not matched to a gene: 13. The receptor was isolated from a male donor in good health and CMV-seropositive. The sample consisted of PBMCs. The chain has TRBV7-8 and TRBJ2-1; 12 nucleotides line up with TRBD2. CDR3 sequence reads: CASSIPPRLAGVDEQFF. CDR3 nucleotide sequence: TGTGCCAGCAGCATACCTCCACGACTAGCGGGAGTAGATGAGCAGTTCTTC.